Listed below are T cell receptor beta chains from one sample, sequenced in a study of CD8 T cells in ankylosing spondylitis. MiXCR, applied by TCRdb to the 5' RACE reads, yields one record per CDR3 protein. The sample includes 750,000 to 850,000 distinct CDR3 sequences, 12% seen only once; the top ten take approximately 0.46%. The sequencing sample was made of blood, either unsorted or a sorted T cell fraction (not recorded which). These receptors were obtained from a male donor with ankylosing spondylitis. The conserved cysteine and the conserved F or W are not part of the CDR3 here.

v_call	j_call	cdr3_aa
TRBV20-1	TRBJ2-1	SAQPFPYNEQF
TRBV10-3	TRBJ2-3	AIKSSAGDTQY
TRBV7-9	TRBJ1-1	ASSSHTGLNTEAF
TRBV5-1	TRBJ2-7	ASSPKGQAFSYEQY
TRBV4-3	TRBJ2-5	ASSQDWLSSQETQY
TRBV5-6	TRBJ2-1	ASSFDPQGYNEQF
TRBV5-1	TRBJ2-1	ASSFGASGAYNEQF
TRBV6-1	TRBJ2-2	ASSVLSRNTGELF
TRBV7-3	TRBJ1-1	ASSSLGAATEAF
TRBV11-2	TRBJ2-7	ASSGERSSYEQY
TRBV3-1	TRBJ1-2	ASSQDSGSGIDGYT
TRBV5-6	TRBJ2-3	ASSSERGNTDTQY
TRBV7-2	TRBJ2-1	ASSLFRGADEQF
TRBV7-2	TRBJ1-5	ASSLSQAARGNQPQH